The clone carrying this TCR beta chain appeared once. With V trimmed by 3 bases and J by 1 base, 5 bases remained unmatched. The CDR3 is 15 amino acids. The germline CDR1 and CDR2 sequences are SGHRS and YFSETQ. This specimen comes from a study of blood T cell repertoires in COVID-19. Sequencing was performed with immunoSEQ multiplex PCR; in TCRdb, only in-frame clones are kept and a portion is missing. Counted here are 250,000 to 300,000 clones, about 82% occurring once; the ten biggest clones make up less than 6.5%. The sequencing sample was made of peripheral blood. The chain joins TRBV5-1 to TRBJ1-1; 8 bases map to TRBD1. This receptor was obtained from a man aged 50-59 years with active or convalescent COVID-19. CDR3 DNA: TGCGCCAGCAGCTCTGGACAGGGAACGAACACTGAAGCTTTCTTT. Translated: CASSSGQGTNTEAFF.